This TCR beta chain was sequenced for a study of T cells after yellow fever vaccination. Germline V lookup: CDR1 SQVTM, CDR2 ANQGSEA. The germline V and J ends were trimmed by 7 bases and 0 bases, with 12 bases remaining between them. This CDR3 spans 13 amino acids. The study's findings and limits: Boosting was followed by the reappearance of most primary-vaccination clones (just under 98% CD4, 85% to 90% CD8). A weaker secondary response peaked on day 5, the primary on day 15.

Concerning this clonotype itself: Its antigen remains unknown.

One entry per CDR3 protein results from TCRdb running MiXCR on the 5' RACE reads. The sample consists of about 300,000 distinct CDR3 sequences, around 6.8% of them appearing once. This chain uses TRBV29-1 with TRBJ1-1; possible D gene TRBD1, 5 bases. The clonotype was recovered from a man younger than 30 who received the YFV17D yellow fever vaccine. The specimen comprised PBMCs, sampled about 49 days after the first yellow fever vaccination. Here the CDR3 reads CSAGGGVNTEAFF. The CDR3 DNA reads TGCAGCGCCGGGGGGGGGGTGAACACTGAAGCTTTCTTT.